This TCR beta chain was identified in a study of CD8 T cells in Susac syndrome. Findings of the study overall: The authors acknowledged that the study's TCR sequencing and HLA analysis involved relatively few individuals.

Regarding this clonotype: Its antigen is currently unknown.

RNA totalling about 0.5 to 1 ug underwent reverse transcription with random hexamers. It was immunoSEQ multiplex PCR that amplified TCR beta CDR3 across 54 Vbeta and 13 Jbeta. MiXCR, run by TCRdb on the immunoSEQ multiplex PCR reads, gives a single entry per CDR3 protein. The table has roughly 150,000 distinct CDR3 sequences, more than 90% seen once. This CDR3 is 17 amino acids long. V was pared by 0 bases and J by 2 bases, with 15 bases between. From germline, CDR1 is SGHAT and CDR2 FQNNGV. This chain uses TRBV11-2 with TRBJ2-3; D might be TRBD2 (5 bases). The receptor comes from a human donor with Susac syndrome. Sequencing used CD4+ T cells from PBMCs. CDR3 sequence: CASSLDRTDYFTDTQYF. The CDR3 coding sequence is TGTGCCAGCAGCTTAGATCGGACCGACTATTTCACAGATACGCAGTATTTT.